The TCR beta chain under discussion was sequenced for a study of Ad26.COV2.S vaccination and SARS-CoV-2 variants. Study-wide points: Comparability of non-spike TCR breadth was observed across vaccine and placebo recipients.

This CDR3 has 17 residues. V lost 0 bases to trimming and J lost 0 bases, with 12 bases between them. Germline CDR1 and CDR2: MNHEY and SVGEGT. Assay used: immunoSEQ multiplex PCR; TCRdb lists only in-frame clones, some missing. The sample holds some 340,000 clones, more than 70% seen once. Treatment given: about 20 received Ad26.COV2.S at low or high dose, single or two shots; several received placebo; per-sample allocation not given. On day 63 after the first injection, vaccine and placebo recipients gave samples. An Ad26 vector that expressed Wuhan-strain SARS-CoV-2 spike constituted the vaccine. On this clone: Its matching antigen is unknown.

The TCR sequence derives from a person between 18 and 59 years old who received the Ad26.COV2.S COVID-19 vaccine or a placebo. Material: peripheral blood, obtained in a trial of Ad26.COV2.S vaccine versus placebo. The chain recombines TRBV6-2 or TRBV6-3 with TRBJ1-3; D remains ambiguous. The CDR3 here is CASSYSTRRNSGNTIYF. The CDR3 nucleotides are TGTGCCAGCAGTTACTCCACCCGTCGCAACTCTGGAAACACCATATATTTT.